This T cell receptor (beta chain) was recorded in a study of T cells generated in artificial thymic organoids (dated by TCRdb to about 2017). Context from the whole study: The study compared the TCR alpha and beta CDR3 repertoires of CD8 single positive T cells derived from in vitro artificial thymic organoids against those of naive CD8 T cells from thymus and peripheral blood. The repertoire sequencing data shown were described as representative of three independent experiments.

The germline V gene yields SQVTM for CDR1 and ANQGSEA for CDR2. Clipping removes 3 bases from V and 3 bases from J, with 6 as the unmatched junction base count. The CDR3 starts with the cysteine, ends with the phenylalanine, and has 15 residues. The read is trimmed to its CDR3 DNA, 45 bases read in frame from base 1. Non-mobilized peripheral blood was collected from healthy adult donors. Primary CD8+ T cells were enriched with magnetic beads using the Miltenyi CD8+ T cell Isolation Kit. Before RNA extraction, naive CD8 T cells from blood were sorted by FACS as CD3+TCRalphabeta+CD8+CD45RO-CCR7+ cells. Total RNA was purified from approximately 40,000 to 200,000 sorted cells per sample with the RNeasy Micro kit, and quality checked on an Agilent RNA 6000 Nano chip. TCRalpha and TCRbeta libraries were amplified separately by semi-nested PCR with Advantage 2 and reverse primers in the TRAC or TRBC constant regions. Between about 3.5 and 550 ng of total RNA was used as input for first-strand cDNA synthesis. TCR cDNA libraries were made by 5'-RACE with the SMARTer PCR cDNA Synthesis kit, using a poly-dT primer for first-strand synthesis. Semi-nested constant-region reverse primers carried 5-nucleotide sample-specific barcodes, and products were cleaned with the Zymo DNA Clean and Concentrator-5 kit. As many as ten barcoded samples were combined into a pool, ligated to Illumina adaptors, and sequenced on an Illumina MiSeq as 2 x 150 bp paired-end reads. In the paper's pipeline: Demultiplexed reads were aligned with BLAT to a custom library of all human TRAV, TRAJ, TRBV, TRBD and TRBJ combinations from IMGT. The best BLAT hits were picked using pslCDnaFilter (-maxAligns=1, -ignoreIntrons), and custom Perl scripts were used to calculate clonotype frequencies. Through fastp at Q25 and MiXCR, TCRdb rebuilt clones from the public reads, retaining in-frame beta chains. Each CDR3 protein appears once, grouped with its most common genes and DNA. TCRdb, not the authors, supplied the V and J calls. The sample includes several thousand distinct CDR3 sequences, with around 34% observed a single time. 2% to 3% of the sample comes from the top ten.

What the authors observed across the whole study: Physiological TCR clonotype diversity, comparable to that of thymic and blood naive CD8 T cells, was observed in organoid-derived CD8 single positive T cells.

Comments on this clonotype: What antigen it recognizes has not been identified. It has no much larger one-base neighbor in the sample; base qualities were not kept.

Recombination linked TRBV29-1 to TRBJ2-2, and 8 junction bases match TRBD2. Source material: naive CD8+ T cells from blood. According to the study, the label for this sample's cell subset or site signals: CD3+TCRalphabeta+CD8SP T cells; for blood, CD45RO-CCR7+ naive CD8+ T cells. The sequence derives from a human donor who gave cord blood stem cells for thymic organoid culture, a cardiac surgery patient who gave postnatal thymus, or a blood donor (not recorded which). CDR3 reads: CSVDSGVLDTGELFF. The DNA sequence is TGCAGCGTTGATAGCGGGGTTCTGGACACCGGGGAGCTGTTTTTT.